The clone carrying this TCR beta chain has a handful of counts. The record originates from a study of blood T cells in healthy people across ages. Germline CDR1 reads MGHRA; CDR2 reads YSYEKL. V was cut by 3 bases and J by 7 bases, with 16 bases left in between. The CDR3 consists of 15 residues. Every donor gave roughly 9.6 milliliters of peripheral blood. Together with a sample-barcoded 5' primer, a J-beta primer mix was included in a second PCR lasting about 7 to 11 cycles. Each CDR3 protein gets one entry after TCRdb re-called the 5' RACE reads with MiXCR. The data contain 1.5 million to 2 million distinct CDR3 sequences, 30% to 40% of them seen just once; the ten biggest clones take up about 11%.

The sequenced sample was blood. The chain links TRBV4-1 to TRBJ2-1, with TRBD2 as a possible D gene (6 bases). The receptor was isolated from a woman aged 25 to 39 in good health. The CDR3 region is CASSHLASERNEQFF. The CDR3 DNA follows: TGCGCCAGCAGCCACTTAGCTAGCGAACGAAATGAGCAGTTCTTC.